Shown below are 28 T cell receptor beta chains from a single sample sequenced in a study of CXCR3-negative and CXCR3-positive naive CD8 T cells. Study-level points and caveats: Compared with CXCR3-negative naive cells, CXCR3-positive naive cells showed more hydrophobic TRB CDR3s.

Their specific antigens are unknown. UMI-labeled 5' RACE TRB cDNA libraries were prepared from the cells. TCRdb re-called the 5' RACE reads; every CDR3 protein appears as one record, without DNA. This sample contains some 130,000 distinct CDR3 sequences. The sequencing input was naive CXCR3+ CD8+ T cells from blood. As for subset: CD45RO-CCR7+CD27+CD95- naive CD8+ T cells expressing CXCR3 (TNR3+). The receptor set was obtained from a human donor in good health. Some clones in this sample may be carry-over from other donors' samples.

The CDR3 protein is CASSQDRRDYNEQFF. J is TRBJ2-1 and V is TRBV4-1; TCRdb designates TRBD2, a call that cannot be tested without DNA. Per the germline V gene, CDR1 is MGHRA and CDR2 is YSYEKL. This CDR3 contains 15 residues.

The chain couples TRBV5-1 to TRBJ2-7. The CDR3 covers 13 residues. Germline V gene lookup returns CDR1 SGHRS and CDR2 YFSETQ. The CDR3 sequence: CASSLQADYEQYF.

The rearrangement links TRBV20-1 to TRBJ2-1; the TCRdb call, TRBD2, lacks DNA for checking. CDR3 length equals 14 residues. Germline V lookup: CDR1 DFQATT, CDR2 SNEGSKA (reference sequence). CDR3 loop: CSARSGEAYNEQFF.

The rearrangement uses TRBV7-8 and TRBJ2-2; TCRdb reports TRBD1, a call that lacks DNA to check it against. The CDR3 runs 16 residues. The V gene's germline CDR1 is SGHVS and CDR2 FQNEAQ. The CDR3 protein is CASSAIQGVSTGELFF.

The chain employs TRBV6-1 and TRBJ2-3; TCRdb's D gene call, TRBD1, goes unchecked for lack of DNA. This CDR3 spans 14 amino acids. CDR1 and CDR2 (germline): MNHNS, SASEGT. CDR3 loop: CASSGHRGRDTQYF.

This CDR3 is CASSPPGLEAREQYF. The chain joins TRBV3-1 to TRBJ2-7; TCRdb designates TRBD2, a call that cannot be tested without DNA. The germline V gene has CDR1 LGHDT and CDR2 YNNKEL (reference sequence). CDR3 length: 15 amino acids.

The chain uses TRBV10-2 and TRBJ2-4. The CDR3 covers 16 residues. Germline V gene data show CDR1 as WSHSY and CDR2 as SAAADI. Here the CDR3 reads CASSDAGDLAKNIQYF.

The gene calls are TRBV14 and TRBJ2-5; TCRdb proposes TRBD2, but this gene call is untestable without DNA. The CDR3 covers 17 residues. Germline V CDR1 and CDR2: SGHDN, FVKESK. CDR3 in amino acids: CASSRTPFLDLRETQYF.

The chain is built from TRBV28 and TRBJ1-1; as DNA is missing, the TRBD1 call by TCRdb cannot be tested. Germline assignment: CDR1 MDHEN and CDR2 SYDVKM. The CDR3 runs to 11 residues. CDR3 amino acids: CASSLSGGAFF.

This rearrangement joins TRBV6-5 to TRBJ1-2; TCRdb returns TRBD1, unconfirmable since there is no DNA. Germline V gives CDR1 MNHEY, CDR2 SVGAGI. The CDR3 totals 13 residues. The CDR3 spells CASSSSRTGGYTF.

The chain couples TRBV7-7 to TRBJ2-5; TCRdb outputs TRBD2, but without DNA this stays unchecked. Germline V CDR1 and CDR2: SSHAT, FNYEAQ (reference sequence). This CDR3 comprises 15 residues. CDR3 residues: CASSLSVAGDETQYF.

V usage is TRBV20-1 and J usage is TRBJ1-1; TCRdb picks TRBD1, but there is no DNA to check that call. Per the germline V gene, CDR1 is DFQATT and CDR2 is SNEGSKA (reference sequence). The CDR3 spans 15 residues. The CDR3 spells CSAPVEAYTVAEAFF.

The chain employs TRBV6-2 or TRBV6-3 and TRBJ2-5. This CDR3 is 14 amino acids long. Germline V gene sequence: CDR1 MNHEY, CDR2 SVGEGT. The CDR3 is CASTLLTGSETQYF.

The chain combines TRBV7-9 with TRBJ2-7; the D call from TCRdb, TRBD2, cannot be confirmed without DNA. Germline V CDR1 and CDR2: SEHNR, FQNEAQ (reference sequence). CDR3 length equals 15 residues. CDR3 amino acids: CASSFAGGGYYEQYF.

This rearrangement joins TRBV5-1 to TRBJ1-1. Germline V lookup: CDR1 SGHRS, CDR2 YFSETQ. There are 15 residues in the CDR3. The CDR3 spells CASSLYDPLNTEAFF.

The CDR3 loop reads CASSPGTGGSFNEQFF. The chain combines TRBV19 with TRBJ2-1; there is no DNA to check the TCRdb D call of TRBD1. CDR1 LNHDA and CDR2 SQIVND come from the germline V gene (reference sequence). The CDR3 length is 16 residues. Full variable domain (remainder filled in from reference TRBV19 and TRBJ2-1): DGGITQSPKYLFRKEGQNVTLSCEQNLNHDAMYWYRQDPGQGLRLIYYSQIVNDFQKGDIAEGYSVSREKKESFPLTVTSAQKNPTAFYLCASSPGTGGSFNEQFFGPGTRLTVL.

The chain is built from TRBV4-2 and TRBJ1-1. Per the germline V gene, CDR1 is LGHNA and CDR2 is YNFKEQ. The CDR3 consists of 13 residues. The CDR3 region is CASSPKMNTEAFF.

The J gene is TRBJ1-1, the V gene TRBV5-1. This CDR3 contains 11 residues. Germline V CDR1 and CDR2: SGHRS, YFSETQ. The CDR3 here is CASSSGHEAFF.

The chain has TRBV18 and TRBJ2-2; the TRBD1 assignment by TCRdb is unverifiable without DNA. The CDR3 spans 18 residues. The germline V gene has CDR1 KGHSH and CDR2 LQKENI. The CDR3 region is CASSPPSVDRGNTGELFF.

This chain links TRBV10-3 with TRBJ2-7; the TRBD1 assignment by TCRdb is unverifiable without DNA. CDR3 size: 14 residues. Germline CDR1 is ENHRY and CDR2 is SYGVKD. Here the CDR3 reads CAISGSDSTYEQYF.

V gene TRBV12-3 or TRBV12-4 combines with J gene TRBJ2-1; TCRdb's D gene call, TRBD2, goes unchecked for lack of DNA. The CDR3 extends over 12 amino acids. CDR3 sequence: CATTTSNDEQFF.

The rearrangement uses TRBV29-1 and TRBJ2-5. Per germline, CDR1 SQVTM and CDR2 ANQGSEA. The CDR3 loop spans 14 amino acids. CDR3 in amino acids: CSVEGTGTQETQYF.

This chain connects TRBV7-9 to TRBJ1-4; lacking DNA, the TRBD1 call made by TCRdb goes unchecked. The CDR3 is 16 amino acids. CDR1 is SEHNR and CDR2 is FQNEAQ in the germline V gene (reference sequence). CDR3 region: CASSLEFGGTDEKLFF.

The CDR3 sequence: CSVTPQLAGQETQYF. This chain uses TRBV29-1 with TRBJ2-5; absent DNA, TCRdb's TRBD2 call cannot be checked. The CDR3 spans 15 residues. In germline, CDR1 is SQVTM, CDR2 ANQGSEA.

The rearrangement uses TRBV7-9 and TRBJ1-4; lacking DNA, the TRBD1 call made by TCRdb goes unchecked. This CDR3 comprises 15 residues. Germline CDR1 is SEHNR and CDR2 is FQNEAQ (reference sequence). The CDR3 protein is CASSARQGSNEKLFF.

Here the CDR3 reads CASSAVPTGGRVNEQYF. V usage is TRBV6-5 and J usage is TRBJ2-7; the D gene TCRdb calls, TRBD1, cannot be checked with no DNA. The CDR3 covers 17 residues. Germline CDR1 reads MNHEY; CDR2 reads SVGAGI.

This chain joins TRBV5-1 and TRBJ2-3. This CDR3 spans 16 amino acids. From germline, CDR1 is SGHRS and CDR2 YFSETQ. This CDR3 reads CASSDLDGISTDTQYF.

V and J are TRBV15 and TRBJ1-1; TCRdb's assignment of TRBD1 cannot be checked, as there is no DNA. Germline V CDR1 and CDR2: LNHNV, YYDKDF (reference sequence). The CDR3 runs to 15 residues. The CDR3 loop reads CATGGGSDLNTEAFF.